One and the same sample provided the 17 T cell receptor beta chains below, sequenced in a study of CD8+ T cells in alopecia areata. Extracted RNA was reverse transcribed into cDNA, the sequencing template. Only in-frame clones appear in the TCRdb table, and some are missing; sequencing was by immunoSEQ multiplex PCR. The sample includes around 200,000 clones, 53% of them seen just once. Indicated treatment: oral pan-JAK inhibitor, 5-10 mg twice daily. The sequencing here drew on CD8+ T cells sorted from blood, taken at week 24, from a patient treated with tofacitinib. These receptors all come from a human donor with alopecia areata.

This clone was counted only a few times. V gene TRBV13 combines with J gene TRBJ2-1, with D tentatively TRBD2 (5 bases). V was pared by 0 bases and J by 13 bases, with 13 bases between. There are 13 residues in the CDR3. Germline V gives CDR1 PRHDT, CDR2 FYEKMQ (reference sequence). CDR3 protein: CASSLGRASLQFF. CDR3 DNA sequence: TGTGCCAGCAGCTTAGGCCGGGCTAGCCTTCAGTTCTTC.

The chain recombines TRBV7-2 with TRBJ2-7; D may match TRBD1 or TRBD2 (5 bases each). V was trimmed by 5 bases and J by 3 bases, leaving 17 bases between them. The germline V gene has CDR1 SGHTA and CDR2 FQGNSA. This CDR3 region has 15 residues. DNA for the CDR3: TGTGCCAGCAGCCCAGAATGGGACCGTCTCTACGAGCAGTACTTC. Translated: CASSPEWDRLYEQYF.

The rearrangement links TRBV2 to TRBJ1-5, with D possibly matching TRBD1 (6 bases). V dropped 5 bases and J dropped 3 bases, with 11 bases sitting between them. The CDR3 spans 14 residues. Germline V gene data show CDR1 as SNHLY and CDR2 as FYNNEI. In DNA, the CDR3 is TGTGCCAGCAGTCAAACAGGGTACAATCAGCCCCAGCATTTT. Protein sequence: CASSQTGYNQPQHF.

With regard to this clone: The same CDR3 can be traced to other DNA sequences in this sample. The V gene is TRBV30, the J gene TRBJ2-3; 11 nucleotides align to TRBD2. CDR3 size: 16 residues. Germline V gene data show CDR1 as GTSNPN and CDR2 as SVGIG (reference sequence). V was pared by 0 bases and J by 0 bases, with 2 bases of the junction left unmatched. CDR3 nucleotides: TGTGCCTGGAGTGTAGGGACTAGCGGTAGCACAGATACGCAGTATTTT. Protein: CAWSVGTSGSTDTQYF.

This chain uses TRBV4-1 with TRBJ1-2, with a possible D match to TRBD1 (6 bases). Deletions cut 0 bases from V and 3 bases from J, with 11 bases between. Germline CDR1 reads MGHRA; CDR2 reads YSYEKL. The CDR3 sequence is 15 residues long. DNA of the CDR3: TGCGCCAGCAGCCAAGAAATAGGGACATACTATGGCTACACCTTC. It yields the protein CASSQEIGTYYGYTF.

The rearrangement joins TRBV29-1 to TRBJ2-7; the match to TRBD1 covers 9 bases. Trimming took 4 bases from V and 3 from J; bases not matched to a gene: 7. Germline CDR1 reads SQVTM; CDR2 reads ANQGSEA. The CDR3 has 14 amino acids. CDR3 sequence reads: CSVVGGQGGYEQYF. The CDR3 DNA is TGCAGCGTTGTGGGGGGACAGGGAGGCTACGAGCAGTACTTC.

This chain connects TRBV29-1 to TRBJ1-2; D call uncertain. Germline V gives CDR1 SQVTM, CDR2 ANQGSEA. The CDR3 extends over 12 amino acids. The V end was cut by 5 bases, the J end by 8 bases, with 15 bases between. CDR3: CSVLAPLEGYTF. The CDR3 region has the DNA TGCAGCGTTCTCGCACCCTTGGAGGGCTACACCTTC.

There are a few counts of this clone. The chain has TRBV7-8 and TRBJ2-2; a weak D match, TRBD1 (6 bases). The CDR3 sequence is 13 residues long. V gave up 7 bases and J gave up 3 bases, with 9 bases separating them. Germline lookup yields CDR1 SGHVS and CDR2 FQNEAQ. As DNA, the CDR3 is TGTGCCAGCAATGAGGGGGACACCGGGGAGCTGTTTTTT. It codes for CASNEGDTGELFF.

V gene TRBV7-2 combines with J gene TRBJ1-2; 8 bases map to TRBD1. The V gene's germline CDR1 is SGHTA and CDR2 FQGNSA. V trimming: 0 bases; J trimming: 3 bases; junction bases outside the gene matches: 3. The CDR3 covers 15 residues. The CDR3 region has the DNA TGTGCCAGCAGCTTAGCGCCAGGGGGCGACTATGGCTACACCTTC. Its translation: CASSLAPGGDYGYTF.

This clone was seen a handful of times. This chain links TRBV13 with TRBJ2-7, with 8 positions matching TRBD2. This CDR3 is built from 14 residues. The germline V gene encodes CDR1 PRHDT and CDR2 FYEKMQ (reference sequence). V shed 5 bases, J shed 2 bases, and the junction held 5 bases outside the gene matches. The CDR3 bases are TGTGCCAGCAGCGACCGGGGACTAGCCTACGAGCAGTACTTC. Translation: CASSDRGLAYEQYF.

The chain couples TRBV11-2 to TRBJ2-5; 8 nucleotides agree with TRBD1. The junction had 7 bases not matched to a gene; V was cut back by 0 bases and J by 4 bases. Per germline, CDR1 SGHAT and CDR2 FQNNGV. This CDR3 has 16 residues. The chain's CDR3 is CASSLEAAGGLETQYF. CDR3 bases: TGTGCCAGCAGCTTAGAAGCGGCAGGGGGCCTAGAGACCCAGTACTTC.

The gene calls are TRBV5-1 and TRBJ2-1; tentative D call: TRBD2 (7 bases). V lost 4 bases and J lost 4, with 12 bases in between. This CDR3 spans 14 amino acids. Germline CDR1 SGHRS, CDR2 YFSETQ. DNA of the CDR3: TGCGCCAGCAGCCCCGGGGGGACATACAATGAGCAGTTCTTC. Its translation is CASSPGGTYNEQFF.

This clone was counted between two and nine times. The chain uses TRBV6-5 and TRBJ2-1; no firm D call. The germline CDR1 and CDR2 sequences are MNHEY and SVGAGI. The CDR3 totals 13 residues. V was cut by 8 bases and J by 7 bases, with 15 bases left in between. As DNA, the CDR3 is TGTGCCAGCCGCGTGAATTATCAGAATGAGCAGTTCTTC. Translated, it gives CASRVNYQNEQFF.

The rearrangement joins TRBV27 to TRBJ2-2; D remains ambiguous. The CDR3 consists of 14 residues. Germline V lookup: CDR1 MNHEY, CDR2 SMNVEV (reference sequence). Between the trimmed V and J ends, which lost 3 bases and 6 bases, there was a span of 11 bases. The CDR3 region has the DNA TGTGCCAGCAGTTTTCGGCCGGTAGCCGGGGAGCTGTTTTTT. Translation: CASSFRPVAGELFF.

The rearrangement uses TRBV19 and TRBJ1-5, with 9 bases that match TRBD1. Germline-derived CDR1 and CDR2 are LNHDA and SQIVND (reference sequence). V gave up 6 bases and J gave up 5 bases; unmatched junction bases: 5. The length of the CDR3 is 14 residues. The CDR3 sequence is CASSRDREDQPQHF. Written as DNA, the CDR3 is TGTGCCAGTAGCCGGGACAGGGAGGATCAGCCCCAGCATTTT.

V is TRBV9 and J is TRBJ1-4; D uncertain. This CDR3 has 16 residues. V was shortened by 0 bases and J by 0 bases, with 9 bases between the two germline ends. The germline gives CDR1 SGDLS, CDR2 YYNGEE. The CDR3: CASSVGFGTTNEKLFF. CDR3 nucleotides: TGTGCCAGCAGCGTAGGGTTCGGTACAACTAATGAAAAACTGTTTTTT. Using reference TRBV9 and TRBJ1-4 for the parts outside the CDR3, the full variable domain is DSGVTQTPKHLITATGQRVTLRCSPRSGDLSVYWYQQSLDQGLQFLIQYYNGEERAKGNILERFSAQQFPDLHSELNLSSLELGDSALYFCASSVGFGTTNEKLFFGSGTQLSVL.

The chain couples TRBV9 to TRBJ2-7; tentative D call: TRBD1 (6 bases). The CDR3 runs 13 residues. V was shortened by 3 bases and J by 5 bases, with 12 bases between the two germline ends. Germline values: CDR1 SGDLS, CDR2 YYNGEE. CDR3 sequence: CASSATGTHEQYF. In nucleotides, the CDR3 is TGTGCCAGCAGCGCCACAGGGACCCACGAGCAGTACTTC.